This paragraph covers one T cell receptor beta chain sequence. Seattle researchers signed up patients amid active infection and tracked them longitudinally. This record belongs to a study of blood T cell repertoires in COVID-19. Study-level background: Whether acute or convalescent, the COVID-19 samples came from the United States, Italy and Spain. In each case, the material was cDNA or gDNA derived from T cells, B-cell-depleted T cells, or PBMCs.

The CDR3 extends over 15 amino acids. Trimming cost V 4 bases and J 5 bases; bases outside gene matches: 10. Germline CDR1 and CDR2: SGHTA and FQGTGA. Study processing details: Amplification from reference gene primers served as the basis for estimated nucleated cell counts. Sequencing was performed with immunoSEQ multiplex PCR; in TCRdb, only in-frame clones are kept and a portion is missing. For V, J and clone size, that table is used; D and trimming come from the DNA. This table has roughly 160,000 clones, approximately 85% appearing once. Sequenced material: peripheral blood. The origin of this receptor is an elderly man with COVID-19, enrolled during active disease. The V call is TRBV7-3, the J call TRBJ2-7; 8 bases agree with TRBD2. CDR3 DNA sequence: TGTGCCAGCAGCTCCCCAGCGAGCGGGGGCCACGAGCAGTACTTC. Its translation: CASSSPASGGHEQYF.